The 2 T cell receptor beta chains below all came from one sample that was sequenced in a study of blood T cell repertoires in COVID-19. Here immunoSEQ multiplex PCR was the method, and the copy in TCRdb shows in-frame clones only, minus some. Of 30,000 to 35,000 clones in the sample, roughly 87% were seen once. The sequenced sample was peripheral blood. Receptor source: an elderly man with acute or convalescent COVID-19.

This chain links TRBV5-1 with TRBJ2-2, with D perhaps matching TRBD2 (5 bases). The CDR3 is 16 residues long. The germline V gene has CDR1 SGHRS and CDR2 YFSETQ. Trimming removed 0 bases at V and 3 bases at J, with 12 bases between. CDR3 loop: CASSLVSSPDTGELFF. CDR3 coding DNA: TGCGCCAGCAGCTTGGTATCTAGCCCCGACACCGGGGAGCTGTTTTTT. Using reference TRBV5-1 and TRBJ2-2 for the parts outside the CDR3, the full variable domain is KAGVTQTPRYLIKTRGQQVTLSCSPISGHRSVSWYQQTPGQGLQFLFEYFSETQRNKGNFPGRFSGRQFSNSRSEMNVSTLELGDSALYLCASSLVSSPDTGELFFGEGSRLTVL.

The rearrangement uses TRBV11-2 and TRBJ2-7; TRBD1 matches 9 bases. CDR3 length: 18 residues. J lost 2 bases, V lost 0 bases, and 11 bases had no gene match. Germline V CDR1 and CDR2: SGHAT, FQNNGV. This CDR3 is CASSLDHLTQGAPYEQYF. The DNA for the CDR3 is TGTGCCAGCAGCTTAGATCACCTAACACAGGGGGCCCCCTACGAGCAGTACTTC.